This T cell receptor beta chain came from a study of T cells in Graves' hyperthyroidism and ophthalmopathy. Findings and caveats of the study: Clonotypes that were expanded in thyroid above 0.001 mostly appeared in blood too.

To note about this clonotype: Its antigen is not identified.

Trimming stripped 4 bases from V and 1 base from J, with 16 bases between. Looked up from germline, CDR1 is SQVTM and CDR2 is ANQGSEA. This CDR3 spans 15 amino acids. The source material, RNA transcripts, was used to amplify TCR beta CDR3 regions. TCR CDR3 regions were first amplified by RT-PCR with HTBI primers. TCRdb independently ran MiXCR on the multiplex PCR reads; one entry per CDR3 protein. This table holds about 640,000 distinct CDR3 sequences, more than 20% found once. The chain combines TRBV29-1 with TRBJ1-1; D might be TRBD1 (6 bases). The sample was blood. The sequence derives from a man aged 25 to 40 with Graves' ophthalmopathy. CDR3 sequence (DNA): TGCAGCGTTGTAATGGGCCGAGGGGGGAACACTGAAGCTTTCTTT. This encodes CSVVMGRGGNTEAFF.